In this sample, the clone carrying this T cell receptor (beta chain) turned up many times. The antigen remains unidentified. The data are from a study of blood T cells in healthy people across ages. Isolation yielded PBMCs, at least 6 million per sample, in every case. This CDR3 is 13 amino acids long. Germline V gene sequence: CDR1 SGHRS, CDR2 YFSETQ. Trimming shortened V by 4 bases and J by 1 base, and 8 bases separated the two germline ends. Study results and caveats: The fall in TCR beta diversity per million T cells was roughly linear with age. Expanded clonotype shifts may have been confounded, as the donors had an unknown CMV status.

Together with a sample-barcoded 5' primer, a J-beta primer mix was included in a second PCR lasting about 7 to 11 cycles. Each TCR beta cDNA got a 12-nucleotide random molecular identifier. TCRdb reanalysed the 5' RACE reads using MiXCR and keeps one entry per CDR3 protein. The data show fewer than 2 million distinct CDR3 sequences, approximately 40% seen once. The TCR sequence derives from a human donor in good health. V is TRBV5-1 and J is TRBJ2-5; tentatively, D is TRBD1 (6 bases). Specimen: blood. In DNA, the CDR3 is TGCGCCAGCAGCGGGGGCCCCCAAGAGACCCAGTACTTC. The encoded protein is CASSGGPQETQYF.